This TCR beta chain was sequenced for a study of regulatory T cells in long-lasting Graves disease. Looking at the study overall: Newly diagnosed Graves' patients had under 3 months of antithyroid drugs. Study results and limitations: Favoring TRBV28, TRBJ1-2 and TRBJ2-5 was a feature seen in persistent disease. Sharing of public clonotypes was greater in persistent patients (around 3,000) than in new patients (roughly 1,000).

Described time point: newly diagnosed GD, antithyroid drugs for less than 3 months. The TCR library was made from RNA that had been extracted from PBMCs in TRIzol. Relying on iRepertoire HTBI primers and Arm-PCR of CDR3 regions, the team built TCR beta libraries. Each CDR3 protein gets one entry after TCRdb re-called the multiplex PCR reads with MiXCR. The sample has 200,000 to 250,000 distinct CDR3 sequences; about 19% are singletons. Remarks on this clonotype: Its matching antigen is unknown.

The CDR3 spans 15 residues. The V segment lost 4 bases and the J segment 7 bases; nucleotides outside the gene matches: 10. Germline V gene sequence: CDR1 LGHDT, CDR2 YNNKEL (reference sequence). The sample was peripheral blood mononuclear cells (PBMCs), taken at new diagnosis, from a patient treated with antithyroid drugs. This clonotype was obtained from a female donor with Graves disease. V and J are TRBV3-1 and TRBJ1-1; 9 nucleotides align to TRBD1. The CDR3 reads CASSRGQGPAGEAFF. The DNA of the CDR3 is TGTGCCAGCAGCCGAGGACAGGGGCCAGCGGGTGAAGCTTTCTTT.